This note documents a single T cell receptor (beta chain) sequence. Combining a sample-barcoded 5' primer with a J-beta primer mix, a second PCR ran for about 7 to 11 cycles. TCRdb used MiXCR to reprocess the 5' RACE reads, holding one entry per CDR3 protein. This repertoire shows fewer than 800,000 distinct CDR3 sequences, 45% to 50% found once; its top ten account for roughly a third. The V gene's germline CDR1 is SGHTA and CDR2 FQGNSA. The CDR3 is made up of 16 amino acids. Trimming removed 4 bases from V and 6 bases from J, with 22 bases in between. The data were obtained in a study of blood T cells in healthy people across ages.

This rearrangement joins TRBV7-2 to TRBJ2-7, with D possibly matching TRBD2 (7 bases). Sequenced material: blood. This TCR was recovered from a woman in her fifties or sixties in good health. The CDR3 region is CASSSYRVSSGGEQYF. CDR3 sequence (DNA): TGTGCCAGCAGCTCCTACAGGGTTTCTAGCGGAGGCGAGCAGTACTTC.